The 26 T cell receptor beta chains in this list originate from one sample, sequenced in a study of shared clonotypes between healthy human individuals (dated by TCRdb to the early 2020s). Libraries came from the immunoSEQ multiplex PCR assay. TCRdb's version of the immuneACCESS table is confined to in-frame rearrangements and falls short of the full clone set. An unresolved V gene accounts for under half of the shortfall where checked; the remainder is of unknown origin. The sample data list over 2 million clones, and roughly 90% of these were observed just once. The ten largest clones add up to around 0.35% of the sample. Sequencing was performed on naive CD4+ T cells from PBMCs. Taken with the paper, the label for cell subset or site translates to: CD45RA+ positively selected. Receptor source: a man aged 18 to 35 in good health. Some clones in this sample may be carry-over from other donors' samples.

V usage is TRBV10-3 and J usage is TRBJ2-7; tentatively, D is TRBD2 (5 bases). Germline CDR1 is ENHRY and CDR2 is SYGVKD. Between the trimmed V and J ends, which lost 6 bases and 0 bases, there was a span of 12 bases. CDR3 length: 14 residues. The CDR3 is CAIRRGPNSYEQYF. Here the CDR3 DNA reads TGTGCCATCAGGAGAGGGCCCAACTCCTACGAGCAGTACTTC.

This clone was seen a handful of times. The genes are TRBV19 and TRBJ1-2; D is undetermined. Trimming took off 7 bases at V and 7 bases at J, with 13 bases between the two ends. Per germline, CDR1 LNHDA and CDR2 SQIVND (reference sequence). CDR3 size: 12 residues. CDR3 sequence: CASKPASGGYTF. CDR3 nucleotides: TGTGCCAGTAAACCAGCGTCGGGTGGCTACACCTTC.

The chain carries TRBV25-1 and TRBJ1-1; 12 bases are shared with TRBD1. CDR3 length: 17 residues. CDR1 is MGHDK and CDR2 is SYGVNS in the germline V gene. With 1 base clipped from V and 1 base from J, the junction kept 4 bases outside the gene matches. CDR3 amino acids: CASSELGTGGPNTEAFF. CDR3 nucleotides: TGTGCCAGCAGTGAATTGGGGACAGGGGGCCCGAACACTGAAGCTTTCTTT.

The chain has TRBV10-3 and TRBJ2-1, with TRBD2 matching over 12 bases. The CDR3 is 15 amino acids. Germline V lookup: CDR1 ENHRY, CDR2 SYGVKD. V dropped 4 bases and J dropped 4; count of bases not matched to a gene: 2. CDR3 in DNA: TGTGCCATCAGTGCTAGCGGGAGGGCATACAATGAGCAGTTCTTC. Translation: CAISASGRAYNEQFF.

The chain recombines TRBV4-1 with TRBJ1-5; 7 bases map to TRBD1. Germline V gene lookup returns CDR1 MGHRA and CDR2 YSYEKL. V gave up 0 bases and J gave up 7 bases; unmatched junction bases: 6. The CDR3 has 15 amino acids. CDR3 DNA sequence: TGCGCCAGCAGCCAAGATCCCACAGGGGTCCAGCCCCAGCATTTT. Translating it yields CASSQDPTGVQPQHF.

The V gene is TRBV6-1, the J gene TRBJ1-4; no reliable D call. With 1 base removed from V and 8 bases from J, the gap between germline ends came to 14 bases. Germline loops: CDR1 MNHNS, CDR2 SASEGT. The CDR3 extends over 15 amino acids. The CDR3 here is CASSEGRSRGEKLFF. The CDR3 DNA reads TGTGCCAGCAGTGAAGGACGGAGTCGAGGAGAAAAACTGTTTTTT.

The chain employs TRBV28 and TRBJ1-6; D gene unclear. Per the germline V gene, CDR1 is MDHEN and CDR2 is SYDVKM. This CDR3 is 13 amino acids long. V lost 4 bases to trimming and J lost 11 bases, with 12 bases between them. The DNA of the CDR3 is TGTGCCAGCAGTTCCCCCCCGGAGCCACCCCTCCACTTT. Encoded protein: CASSSPPEPPLHF.

This chain connects TRBV2 to TRBJ2-7; D uncertain. Germline V gene sequence: CDR1 SNHLY, CDR2 FYNNEI. CDR3 length: 13 residues. V dropped 7 bases and J dropped 2 bases, with 12 bases sitting between them. This CDR3 reads CASKQRLAYEQYF. The CDR3 DNA reads TGTGCCAGCAAGCAGAGACTTGCCTACGAGCAGTACTTC.

The CDR3 reads CASSEVGQEVYGYTF. CDR3 coding DNA: TGTGCCAGCAGTGAAGTGGGACAGGAAGTCTATGGCTACACCTTC. The gene calls are TRBV6-1 and TRBJ1-2; TRBD1 aligns across 8 bases. The CDR3 has 15 residues. With V trimmed by 1 base and J by 4 bases, 5 bases remained unmatched. Germline V gene data show CDR1 as MNHNS and CDR2 as SASEGT.

On this clone: Compared with germline, one end of the junction differs, possibly owing to a read error. The chain carries TRBV5-1 and TRBJ2-7; D might be TRBD1 or TRBD2, each matching 5 bases. The CDR3 contains 13 residues. The V gene's germline CDR1 is SGHRS and CDR2 YFSETQ. In DNA form, the CDR3 reads TGCGCCAGCAGCAGCACTGTGGGGGACCGGGGAAACTTC. Translating it yields CASSSTVGDRGNF. The whole variable domain, filled in from reference TRBV5-1 and TRBJ2-7, reads KAGVTQTPRYLIKTRGQQVTLSCSPISGHRSVSWYQQTPGQGLQFLFEYFSETQRNKGNFPGRFSGRQFSNSRSEMNVSTLELGDSALYLCASSSTVGDRGNFGPGTRLTVT.

The chain recombines TRBV6-5 with TRBJ2-7; D is possibly TRBD2 (6 bases). V was shortened by 5 bases and J by 0 bases, with 11 bases between the two germline ends. This CDR3 spans 14 amino acids. Germline lookup yields CDR1 MNHEY and CDR2 SVGAGI. CDR3 bases: TGTGCCAGCAGTCCAGTGACTAGCTCCTACGAGCAGTACTTC. Translation: CASSPVTSSYEQYF.

The V and J genes are TRBV7-9 and TRBJ2-2; possible D gene TRBD1, 6 bases. Between the trimmed V and J ends, which lost 10 bases and 1 base, there was a span of 10 bases. The CDR3 runs to 13 residues. Germline loops: CDR1 SEHNR, CDR2 FQNEAQ (reference sequence). The CDR3 DNA follows: TGTGCCACCCAGGACAGGAACACCGGGGAGCTGTTTTTT. This codes for CATQDRNTGELFF.

The V gene is TRBV15, the J gene TRBJ1-3; D is unresolved. Germline V gives CDR1 LNHNV, CDR2 YYDKDF (reference sequence). CDR3 length equals 14 residues. The V and J ends lost 6 bases and 1 base respectively, with 10 bases between them. CDR3 residues: CATSLRASGNTIYF. CDR3 nucleotide sequence: TGTGCCACCAGTTTGCGGGCGTCTGGAAACACCATATATTTT.

The CDR3 is CASSSVRGSGNQPQHF. The CDR3, as DNA: TGTGCCAGCAGCTCTGTTCGGGGTTCGGGCAATCAGCCCCAGCATTTT. This rearrangement joins TRBV5-4 to TRBJ1-5; no clear D. V lost 3 bases, J lost 2 bases, and 15 bases lay in between. The CDR3 is 16 amino acids. CDR1 and CDR2 from the germline V gene are SGHNT and YYREEE (reference sequence). The full variable domain, its missing parts supplied by reference TRBV5-4 and TRBJ1-5, is ETGVTQSPTHLIKTRGQQVTLRCSSQSGHNTVSWYQQALGQGPQFIFQYYREEENGRGNFPPRFSGLQFPNYSSELNVNALELDDSALYLCASSSVRGSGNQPQHFGDGTRLSIL.

This sequence joins TRBV29-1 and TRBJ1-1; the D gene is possibly TRBD1 (6 bases). Germline V gene lookup returns CDR1 SQVTM and CDR2 ANQGSEA. The CDR3 spans 16 residues. V dropped 1 base and J dropped 5 bases, with 20 bases sitting between them. The CDR3 region has the DNA TGCAGCGTTGAAGGGGGGCAGGGTCAAGGGAGGACTGAAGCTTTCTTT. Translating gives CSVEGGQGQGRTEAFF.

V gene TRBV9 combines with J gene TRBJ1-4; maybe TRBD1 (5 bases). Germline CDR1 and CDR2: SGDLS and YYNGEE. Trimming took off 0 bases at V and 8 bases at J, with 20 bases between the two ends. This CDR3 region has 17 residues. CDR3 nucleotides: TGTGCCAGCAGCGTAGGGGGACGGGGCGGATCGTGGGAAAAACTGTTTTTT. It codes for CASSVGGRGGSWEKLFF. The full variable domain, rest sourced from reference TRBV9 and TRBJ1-4, is DSGVTQTPKHLITATGQRVTLRCSPRSGDLSVYWYQQSLDQGLQFLIQYYNGEERAKGNILERFSAQQFPDLHSELNLSSLELGDSALYFCASSVGGRGGSWEKLFFGSGTQLSVL.

V and J are TRBV9 and TRBJ1-2, with TRBD1 as a possible D gene (5 bases). Germline V gene data show CDR1 as SGDLS and CDR2 as YYNGEE. The V end lost 3 bases, the J end lost 8 bases, and 14 bases lay between the germline ends. This CDR3 is built from 13 residues. The CDR3 is CASSATGAEGYTF. Written as DNA, the CDR3 is TGTGCCAGCAGCGCGACCGGGGCGGAGGGCTACACCTTC.

About this clone itself: Other DNA sequences in the same sample also yield this CDR3. The chain carries TRBV28 and TRBJ2-7; no reliable D call. The V gene lost 6 bases and the J gene lost 2 bases, with 5 bases spanning the gap. Germline assignment: CDR1 MDHEN and CDR2 SYDVKM. The CDR3 totals 11 residues. CDR3 sequence reads: CASSAPYEQYF. CDR3 coding DNA: TGTGCCAGCAGCGCTCCCTACGAGCAGTACTTC.

The CDR3 DNA sequence: TGTGCCACCTCGAGTGGGGGGATAAGGTACGAGCAGTACTTC. Translating it yields CATSSGGIRYEQYF. The rearrangement joins TRBV28 to TRBJ2-7; possibly TRBD2 for D (6 bases). V was pared by 10 bases and J by 4 bases, with 20 bases between. The CDR3 contains 14 residues. CDR1 and CDR2 from the germline V gene are MDHEN and SYDVKM.

The CDR3 reads CAWSVLGQGATIYF. CDR3 nucleotides: TGTGCCTGGAGTGTACTGGGACAGGGAGCCACCATATATTTT. The chain joins TRBV30 to TRBJ1-3; 9 bases align to TRBD1. The CDR3 loop spans 14 amino acids. The trim removed 0 bases at V and 9 bases at J, leaving 6 bases unmatched. The germline CDR1 and CDR2 sequences are GTSNPN and SVGIG (reference sequence).

A single count supports this clone. The chain is built from TRBV29-1 and TRBJ2-5, with D possibly being TRBD2 (6 bases). The CDR3 totals 12 residues. Germline CDR1 reads SQVTM; CDR2 reads ANQGSEA. V was pared by 7 bases and J by 4 bases, with 13 bases between. CDR3 DNA sequence: TGCAGCGCCCTACGGGGGTCAGAGACCCAGTACTTC. It specifies CSALRGSETQYF.

This clone came up once. This sample also contains other DNA sequences that code for the same CDR3. This chain connects TRBV5-4 to TRBJ1-1; D remains ambiguous. Germline V gene sequence: CDR1 SGHNT, CDR2 YYREEE (reference sequence). V was clipped by 0 bases and J by 1 base, with 7 bases between them. This CDR3 region has 14 residues. As DNA, the CDR3 is TGTGCCAGCAGCTTGGAGGCAAGGAACACTGAAGCTTTCTTT. It yields the protein CASSLEARNTEAFF.

This clone was observed a single time. The chain combines TRBV15 with TRBJ2-1, with 8 bases that match TRBD2. After removal of 3 bases from V and 7 bases from J, the junction contained 14 bases not matched to a gene. Per the germline V gene, CDR1 is LNHNV and CDR2 is YYDKDF (reference sequence). The CDR3 is 17 amino acids. Here the CDR3 reads CATSRGGGTRGMNEQFF. CDR3 nucleotide sequence: TGTGCCACCAGCAGGGGGGGCGGGACTAGGGGGATGAATGAGCAGTTCTTC.

The chain is built from TRBV28 and TRBJ2-5, with D hard to call. Germline V CDR1 and CDR2: MDHEN, SYDVKM. Trimming removed 2 bases from V and 3 bases from J, with 10 bases in between. The CDR3 length is 14 residues. The CDR3 bases are TGTGCCAGCAGTTTACTGCCGGGTAAAGAGACCCAGTACTTC. Residues: CASSLLPGKETQYF.

The V and J genes are TRBV18 and TRBJ2-4, with D unclear. The CDR3 has 15 amino acids. The germline V and J ends were trimmed by 4 bases and 0 bases, with 10 bases remaining between them. Looked up from germline, CDR1 is KGHSH and CDR2 is LQKENI. The CDR3 DNA reads as TGTGCCAGCTCACTTACGCTCCTAGCCAAAAACATTCAGTACTTC. Translating it yields CASSLTLLAKNIQYF. Drawing the rest from reference TRBV18 and TRBJ2-4, the complete variable domain is NAGVMQNPRHLVRRRGQEARLRCSPMKGHSHVYWYRQLPEEGLKFMVYLQKENIIDESGMPKERFSAEFPKEGPSILRIQQVVRGDSAAYFCASSLTLLAKNIQYFGAGTRLSVL.

Comment on this clone: This sample also contains other DNA sequences that code for the same CDR3. V usage is TRBV5-1 and J usage is TRBJ1-1; 8 nucleotides line up with TRBD1. V gave up 2 bases and J gave up 2 bases; unmatched junction bases: 2. CDR1 and CDR2 from the germline V gene are SGHRS and YFSETQ. The length of the CDR3 is 14 residues. Here the CDR3 reads CASSFQGANTEAFF. The CDR3 DNA sequence: TGCGCCAGCAGCTTCCAGGGGGCTAACACTGAAGCTTTCTTT.